The 24 T cell receptor beta chains below all came from one sample that was sequenced in a study of regulatory T cells in long-lasting Graves disease. Time point: newly diagnosed GD, antithyroid drugs for less than 3 months. TCR sequences were obtained from RNA taken from PBMCs. Researchers made TCR beta libraries by using iRepertoire HTBI primers and running Arm-PCR on CDR3 regions. TCRdb fed the multiplex PCR reads into MiXCR, producing one record per CDR3 protein. The table lists about 470,000 distinct CDR3 sequences, more than 12% of them singletons. This same sample was also part of a study on T cells in Graves' hyperthyroidism and ophthalmopathy.

Specimen: peripheral blood mononuclear cells (PBMCs), collected at new diagnosis, from a patient treated with antithyroid drugs. The origin of the receptors is a woman in her thirties with Graves disease.

This chain connects TRBV5-1 to TRBJ2-3; D remains ambiguous. Trimming took 0 bases from V and 0 from J, leaving 8 bases between them. This CDR3 has 15 residues. Germline V gene sequence: CDR1 SGHRS, CDR2 YFSETQ. DNA for the CDR3: TGCGCCAGCAGCTTGGCGGCCTCTAGCACAGATACGCAGTATTTT. Protein sequence: CASSLAASSTDTQYF.

This clonotype appeared many times. Here the CDR3 reads CAWSLAPKGELFF. In nucleotides, the CDR3 is TGTGCCTGGAGCCTAGCCCCCAAGGGTGAACTGTTTTTT. The chain combines TRBV30 with TRBJ1-4; D unclear. Germline V gene data show CDR1 as GTSNPN and CDR2 as SVGIG (reference sequence). This CDR3 has 13 residues. Trimming cost V 3 bases and J 12 bases, with 17 bases left between them. Full variable domain (missing parts from reference TRBV30 and TRBJ1-4): SQTIHQWPATLVQPVGSPLSLECTVEGTSNPNLYWYRQAAGRGLQLLFYSVGIGQISSEVPQNLSASRPQDRQFILSSKKLLLSDSGFYLCAWSLAPKGELFFGSGTQLSVL.

This clonotype was picked up many times. The chain employs TRBV20-1 and TRBJ2-7; 12 nucleotides align to TRBD2. In germline, CDR1 is DFQATT, CDR2 SNEGSKA (reference sequence). Trimming took 6 bases from V and 6 from J; bases not matched to a gene: 9. The CDR3 loop spans 14 amino acids. CDR3 residues: CSATETSGRIEQYF. The CDR3 DNA reads TGCAGTGCCACAGAGACTAGCGGGAGAATCGAGCAGTACTTC.

This clonotype was observed at least ten times. The rearrangement uses TRBV29-1 and TRBJ2-7; TRBD1 might be the D (6 bases). The CDR3 runs to 13 residues. Trimming removed 2 bases at V and 6 bases at J, with 14 bases between. Germline CDR1 SQVTM, CDR2 ANQGSEA. The CDR3 DNA reads TGCAGCGTTGAACCACAGGGTGGTAGCGAGCAGTACTTC. It codes for CSVEPQGGSEQYF.

The rearrangement links TRBV13 to TRBJ2-7; TRBD2 aligns across 9 bases. V shed 5 bases and J 1 base; nucleotides not matched to a gene: 9. The CDR3 covers 16 residues. The germline V gene has CDR1 PRHDT and CDR2 FYEKMQ (reference sequence). For the CDR3, the DNA is TGTGCCAGCAGCCCGCGGGGGGGCGGCAAATCCTACGAGCAGTACTTC. This translates into CASSPRGGGKSYEQYF.

This clonotype was seen many times. The chain couples TRBV5-1 to TRBJ2-3, with 8 bases that match TRBD1. The ends lost 4 bases at V and 2 bases at J; junction bases unmatched: 9. CDR1 is SGHRS, CDR2 YFSETQ, per germline. The CDR3 covers 16 residues. The CDR3 protein is CASSPPGTGDTDTQYF. As DNA, the CDR3 is TGCGCCAGCAGCCCACCCGGGACAGGAGACACAGATACGCAGTATTTT.

The CDR3 sequence: CASSLIPPGANVLTF. The CDR3 DNA sequence: TGTGCCAGCAGTTTAATCCCTCCAGGGGCCAACGTCCTGACTTTC. The rearrangement joins TRBV27 to TRBJ2-6; D is unclear. In germline, CDR1 is MNHEY, CDR2 SMNVEV (reference sequence). Trimming stripped 2 bases from V and 4 bases from J, with 9 bases between. The CDR3 has 15 residues. Full variable domain (missing parts from reference TRBV27 and TRBJ2-6): EAQVTQNPRYLITVTGKKLTVTCSQNMNHEYMSWYRQDPGLGLRQIYYSMNVEVTDKGDVPEGYKVSRKEKRNFPLILESPSPNQTSLYFCASSLIPPGANVLTFGAGSRLTVL.

This clonotype was recorded at least ten times. J is TRBJ2-7 and V is TRBV28, with TRBD1 identical over 7 bases. Germline V gene lookup returns CDR1 MDHEN and CDR2 SYDVKM. With V trimmed by 6 bases and J by 3 bases, 11 bases remained unmatched. The CDR3 is made up of 15 amino acids. CDR3 nucleotide sequence: TGTGCCAGCAGCTTCCAGACAGGGACCATCTACGAGCAGTACTTC. Protein product: CASSFQTGTIYEQYF.

In the case of this clonotype: The likely explanation is a read error, given a far larger clone one base away. This sequence joins TRBV18 and TRBJ2-1; no firm D call. CDR3 size: 12 residues. CDR1 is KGHSH and CDR2 is LQKENI in the germline V gene. V shed 3 bases and J shed 10 bases, with 10 bases lying between them. CDR3 amino acids: CASSPTAYEQFF. The DNA for the CDR3 is TGTGCCAGCTCACCGACCGCCTACGAGCAGTTCTTC.

With regard to this clonotype: One end of the junction fails to match germline, which may point to a read error. The genes are TRBV24-1 and TRBJ2-3; the D gene is possibly TRBD2 (6 bases). The CDR3 sequence is 18 residues long. Germline CDR1 reads KGHDR; CDR2 reads SFDVKD. The CDR3, as DNA: TGTGCCACCAGTGATGCTGGGGCCAGGATCACTAGCACAGATACGCGGTATTTT. Translating it yields CATSDAGARITSTDTRYF.

This clonotype was detected ten times or more. The CDR3 nucleotides are TGTGCCAGCAGTAAAACAGGGGATGTGAACACTGAAGCTTTCTTT. Residues: CASSKTGDVNTEAFF. V usage is TRBV6-1 and J usage is TRBJ1-1, with 7 bases aligning to TRBD1. Germline CDR1 is MNHNS and CDR2 is SASEGT. The CDR3 totals 15 residues. J gave up 0 bases and V 5 bases, and 6 bases lay outside the gene matches.

This clonotype was detected ten times or more. The rearrangement links TRBV2 to TRBJ2-5, with TRBD2 matching over 8 bases. In germline, CDR1 is SNHLY, CDR2 FYNNEI. V shed 10 bases, J shed 1 base, and the junction held 14 bases outside the gene matches. This CDR3 is 16 amino acids long. The CDR3 DNA reads as TGTGCCACCAGGGGATTAGCGGGAAGGGCCCAAGAGACCCAGTACTTC. This gives the protein CATRGLAGRAQETQYF.

The chain couples TRBV6-1 to TRBJ2-1; 9 positions agree with TRBD1. Germline CDR1 is MNHNS and CDR2 is SASEGT. The ends lost 5 bases at V and 8 bases at J; junction bases unmatched: 10. The CDR3 is 15 residues long. CDR3 DNA sequence: TGTGCCAGCAGTCCCCACAGGGGGCGGTTTGATGAGCAGTTCTTC. This translates into CASSPHRGRFDEQFF.

This clonotype was recorded at least ten times. The rearrangement joins TRBV9 to TRBJ2-1; tentative D call: TRBD2 (5 bases). Gene TRBJ2-5 matches the end of the DNA better, so the J call may be wrong. Germline CDR1 SGDLS, CDR2 YYNGEE. The CDR3 loop spans 16 amino acids. The CDR3: CASSVGGPKGQETQYF. The CDR3 DNA is TGTGCCAGCAGCGTAGGAGGGCCTAAAGGCCAAGAGACCCAGTACTTC.

The rearrangement links TRBV18 to TRBJ2-1; TRBD2 aligns across 11 bases. CDR1 is KGHSH and CDR2 is LQKENI in the germline V gene. V trimming: 1 base; J trimming: 5 bases; junction bases outside the gene matches: 19. The CDR3 is 21 residues long. The CDR3 bases are TGTGCCAGCTCACCACTTGTCATCGGTGGGCTAGCGGGAGGTGTCAACAATGAGCAGTTCTTC. Its translation is CASSPLVIGGLAGGVNNEQFF.

This clonotype was seen repeatedly, ten times or more. This chain joins TRBV5-1 and TRBJ2-7; 10 nucleotides align to TRBD2. V lost 0 bases to trimming and J lost 5 bases; unmatched junction nucleotides: 5. CDR3 length: 15 residues. Germline V gene data show CDR1 as SGHRS and CDR2 as YFSETQ. This chain's CDR3 is CASSLVPSGGNEQYF. CDR3 bases: TGCGCCAGCAGCTTGGTGCCTAGCGGGGGCAACGAGCAGTACTTC.

The V call is TRBV5-1, the J call TRBJ2-1; D call uncertain. The CDR3 is 13 amino acids. Germline V gene data show CDR1 as SGHRS and CDR2 as YFSETQ. V was clipped by 1 base and J by 6 bases, with 8 bases between them. The CDR3: CASSLIRTNEQFF. CDR3 nucleotides: TGCGCCAGCAGCTTGATACGGACCAATGAGCAGTTCTTC.

This clonotype has ten or more counts. The genes are TRBV9 and TRBJ2-5; 8 nucleotides align to TRBD1. CDR1 and CDR2 from the germline V gene are SGDLS and YYNGEE. The trim removed 0 bases at V and 2 bases at J, leaving 9 bases unmatched. The CDR3 covers 17 residues. The CDR3 nucleotides read TGTGCCAGCAGCGTAGCTCCGAGACAGGGGCGGCAAGAGACCCAGTACTTC. Amino acids: CASSVAPRQGRQETQYF.

The chain joins TRBV5-1 to TRBJ2-7; D is possibly TRBD1 (6 bases). The CDR3 is made up of 14 amino acids. The V gene lost 4 bases and the J gene lost 1 base, with 12 bases spanning the gap. Germline CDR1 is SGHRS and CDR2 is YFSETQ. CDR3 sequence: CASSLLQGSYEQYF. CDR3 nucleotide sequence: TGCGCCAGCAGCCTCCTACAGGGTTCCTACGAGCAGTACTTC.

There are many counts of this clonotype. The chain couples TRBV6-1 to TRBJ1-2, with 8 nucleotides matching TRBD1. The junction had 4 bases not matched to a gene; V was cut back by 0 bases and J by 4 bases. This CDR3 is built from 15 residues. The V gene's germline CDR1 is MNHNS and CDR2 SASEGT. The chain's CDR3 is CASSEAWTGPYGYTF. DNA of the CDR3: TGTGCCAGCAGTGAAGCTTGGACAGGGCCCTATGGCTACACCTTC.

This clonotype was counted at least ten times. The chain recombines TRBV6-2 or TRBV6-3 with TRBJ2-1, with TRBD1 as a possible D gene (6 bases). The CDR3 contains 12 residues. Germline values: CDR1 MNHEY, CDR2 SVGEGT. Trimming left V 7 bases short and J 7 bases short, with 11 bases between. In nucleotides, the CDR3 is TGTGCCAGCAATCCAGGGGTGAATGAGCAGTTCTTC. It specifies CASNPGVNEQFF.

This clonotype was picked up many times. The chain combines TRBV2 with TRBJ2-5; D not certain. Between the trimmed V and J ends, which lost 4 bases and 7 bases, there was a span of 13 bases. The CDR3 sequence is 13 residues long. CDR1 is SNHLY and CDR2 is FYNNEI in the germline V gene. The CDR3 nucleotides read TGTGCCAGCAGTGGGACGGCCGAAGGGACCCAGTACTTC. Translated, it gives CASSGTAEGTQYF.

This clonotype was observed a few times. The gene calls are TRBV27 and TRBJ2-1, with a weak D call TRBD2 (6 bases). Trimming cost V 6 bases and J 0 bases, with 9 bases left between them. The CDR3 is 14 residues long. Germline loops: CDR1 MNHEY, CDR2 SMNVEV (reference sequence). CDR3 coding DNA: TGTGCCAGCAGCCAGACTAGCTCCTACAATGAGCAGTTCTTC. Amino acids: CASSQTSSYNEQFF.

This clonotype was observed many times. The V and J genes are TRBV5-1 and TRBJ1-1; D possibly corresponds to TRBD1 (5 bases). The CDR3 is 15 amino acids. The germline V gene has CDR1 SGHRS and CDR2 YFSETQ. Trimming took 0 bases from V and 5 from J, leaving 14 bases between them. The CDR3 protein is CASSLATREGTEAFF. In nucleotides, the CDR3 is TGCGCCAGCAGCTTGGCCACCAGGGAAGGGACTGAAGCTTTCTTT.